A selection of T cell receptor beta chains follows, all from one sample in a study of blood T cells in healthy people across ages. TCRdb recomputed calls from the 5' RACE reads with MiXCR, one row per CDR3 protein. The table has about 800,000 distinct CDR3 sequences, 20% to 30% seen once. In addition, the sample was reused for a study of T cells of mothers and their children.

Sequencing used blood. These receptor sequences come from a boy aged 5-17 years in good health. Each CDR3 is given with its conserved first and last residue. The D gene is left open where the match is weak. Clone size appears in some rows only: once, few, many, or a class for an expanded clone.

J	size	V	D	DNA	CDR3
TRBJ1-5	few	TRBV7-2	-	TGTGCCAGCAGCCCGGGACACGAACTCGGGAATCAGCCCCAGCATTTT	CASSPGHELGNQPQHF
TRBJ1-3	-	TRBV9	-	TGTGCCAGCAGCCCCCAAGAAACGCCCATATATTTT	CASSPQETPIYF
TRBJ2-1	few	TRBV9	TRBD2	TGTGCCAGCAGCGGCGGGAGTAGGTACAATGAGCAGTTCTTC	CASSGGSRYNEQFF
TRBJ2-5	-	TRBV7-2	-	TGTGCCAGCAGCTCCGGACCGACAGGCGGCGAGACCCAGTACTTC	CASSSGPTGGETQYF
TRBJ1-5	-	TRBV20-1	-	TGCAGTGCTAGAGATCTGGGGGGTTATAGCAATCAGCCCCAGCATTTT	CSARDLGGYSNQPQHF
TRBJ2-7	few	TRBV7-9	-	TGTGCCAGCAGCGACCACGCCCTTACAGGGAGCTCCTACGAGCAGTACTTC	CASSDHALTGSSYEQYF
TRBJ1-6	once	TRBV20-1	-	TGCAGTGCTAGGGGGGACTCCCGACAGAATTCACCCCTCCACTTT	CSARGDSRQNSPLHF
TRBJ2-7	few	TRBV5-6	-	TGTGCCAGCAGCTTGGCCGGGTGGGGGGACAGCGACGAGCAGTACTTC	CASSLAGWGDSDEQYF
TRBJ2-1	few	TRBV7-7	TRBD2	TGTGCTAGCAGCCCCGGACTAGACCAACCTACTGTGTATGAGCAGTTCTTC	CASSPGLDQPTVYEQFF
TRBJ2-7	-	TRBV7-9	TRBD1	TGTGCCAGCAGCTATCCAGGGACAGGCTACGAGCAGTACTTC	CASSYPGTGYEQYF
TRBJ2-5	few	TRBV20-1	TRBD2	TGCAGTGCTAGAGTGCTATCCCTAGCGGGGGTTCCAGGAGAGACCCAGTACTTC	CSARVLSLAGVPGETQYF
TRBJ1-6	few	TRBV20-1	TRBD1	TGCAGTGCTAGGGGGGACAGGGGGCCTATTTTTACGTCACCCCTCCACTTT	CSARGDRGPIFTSPLHF
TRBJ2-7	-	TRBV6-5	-	TGTGCCAGCAGTTCAGTGAGTGGAGTCTACGAGCAGTACTTC	CASSSVSGVYEQYF
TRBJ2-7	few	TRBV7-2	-	TGTGCCAGCAGCTTAGACTGGGGCCCCACCTACGAGCAGTACTTC	CASSLDWGPTYEQYF
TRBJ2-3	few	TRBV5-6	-	TGTGCCAGCCACTTACGTGGGTCAGATACGCAGTATTTT	CASHLRGSDTQYF
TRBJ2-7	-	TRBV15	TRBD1	TGTGCCACCAGCAGAGAGGGACAGGGGTCCTACGAGCAGTACTTC	CATSREGQGSYEQYF
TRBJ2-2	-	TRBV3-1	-	TGTGCCAGCCCCCAGGGAGGACGCGTGAACACCGGGGAGCTGTTTTTT	CASPQGGRVNTGELFF
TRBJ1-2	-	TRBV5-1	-	TGCGCCAGCAGCTTGGAGGGGCCCCATGGCTACACCTTC	CASSLEGPHGYTF